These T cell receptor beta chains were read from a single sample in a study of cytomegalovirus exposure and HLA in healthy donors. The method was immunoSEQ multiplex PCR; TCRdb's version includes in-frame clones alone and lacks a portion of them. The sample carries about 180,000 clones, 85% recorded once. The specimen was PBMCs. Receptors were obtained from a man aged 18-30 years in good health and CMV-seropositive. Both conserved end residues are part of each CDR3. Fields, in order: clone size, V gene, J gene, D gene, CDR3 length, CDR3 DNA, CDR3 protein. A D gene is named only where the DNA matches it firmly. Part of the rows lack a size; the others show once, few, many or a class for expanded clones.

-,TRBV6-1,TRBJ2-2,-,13,TGTGCCAGCATACAGGAGAACACCGGGGAGCTGTTTTTT,CASIQENTGELFF
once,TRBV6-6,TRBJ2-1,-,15,TGTGCCAGCAGCCTAGGGGGCGGGGTAGTATATGAGCAGTTCTTC,CASSLGGGVVYEQFF
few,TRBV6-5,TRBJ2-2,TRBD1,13,TGTGCCACCTACAGGGGCTTCACCGGGGAGCTGTTTTTT,CATYRGFTGELFF
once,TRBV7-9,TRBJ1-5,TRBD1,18,TGTGCCAGCAGCGCCGGGCGGACAGGGAGCATCAGCAATCAGCCCCAGCATTTT,CASSAGRTGSISNQPQHF
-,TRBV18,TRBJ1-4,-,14,TGTGCCAGCTCACCGCCCGGGGATGCCGAAAAACTGTTTTTT,CASSPPGDAEKLFF
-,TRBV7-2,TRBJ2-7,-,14,TGTGCCAGCAGGTTCACCAGCGGGCCCCACGAGCAGTACTTC,CASRFTSGPHEQYF
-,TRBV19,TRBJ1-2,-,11,TGTGCCAGTAGTTCCAGGGGTGGCTACACCTTC,CASSSRGGYTF
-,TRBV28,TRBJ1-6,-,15,TGTGCCAGCAGTACCGGTAGCTCCTATAATTCACCCCTCCACTTT,CASSTGSSYNSPLHF
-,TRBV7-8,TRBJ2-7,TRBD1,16,TGTGCCAGCAGCTATCTCCGGGACAGGGGGTCCTACGAGCAGTACTTC,CASSYLRDRGSYEQYF
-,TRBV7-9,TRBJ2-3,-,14,TGTGCCAGCAGCTGGACTACGGACACAGATACGCAGTATTTT,CASSWTTDTDTQYF
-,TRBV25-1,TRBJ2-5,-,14,TGTGCCAGCAGTGTCCAGGGAATCCAAGAGACCCAGTACTTC,CASSVQGIQETQYF
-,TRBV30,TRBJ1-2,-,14,TGTGCCTGGAGTGTACTGGGGGGAGAGGATGGCTACACCTTC,CAWSVLGGEDGYTF
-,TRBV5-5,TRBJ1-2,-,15,TGTGCCAGCAGGCTTTCGGCCGAGGCCAATCGTGGCTACACCTTC,CASRLSAEANRGYTF
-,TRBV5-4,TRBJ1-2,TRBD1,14,TGTGCCAGCAGCTTGGGACAGGGTCGCTATGGCTACACCTTC,CASSLGQGRYGYTF
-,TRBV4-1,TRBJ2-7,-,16,TGCGCCAGCAGCCAAGATTCAGCCGGGTGGTCCTACGAGCAGTACTTC,CASSQDSAGWSYEQYF
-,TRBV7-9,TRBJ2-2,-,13,TGTGCCAGCAGCTCAATGAACACCGGGGAGCTGTTTTTT,CASSSMNTGELFF
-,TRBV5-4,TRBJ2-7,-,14,TGTGCCAGCAGCTCGGACATTCCTCCCTACGAGCAGTACTTC,CASSSDIPPYEQYF
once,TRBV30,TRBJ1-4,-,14,TGTGCCTGGAGAATTCCCCGGGGGGATGAAAAACTGTTTTTT,CAWRIPRGDEKLFF
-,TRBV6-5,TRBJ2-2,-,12,TGTGCCAGAACCACAGGGACCGGGGAGCTGTTTTTT,CARTTGTGELFF
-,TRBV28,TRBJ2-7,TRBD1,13,TGTGCCAGCAGTGGGACAGGGAATCCCGAGCAGTACTTC,CASSGTGNPEQYF
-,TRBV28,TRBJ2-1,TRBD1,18,TGTGCCAGCAAGGGGGCAGGGAATACTCTCAGCTCCTACAATGAGCAGTTCTTC,CASKGAGNTLSSYNEQFF
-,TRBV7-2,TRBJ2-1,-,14,TGTGCCAGCAGCTTAACAGACCCGGTCTATGAGCAGTTCTTC,CASSLTDPVYEQFF
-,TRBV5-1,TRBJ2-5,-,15,TGCGCCAGCAGCCCTTCGGCGGGGTCCCAAGAGACCCAGTACTTC,CASSPSAGSQETQYF
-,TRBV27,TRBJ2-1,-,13,TGTGCCAGCAGTTCGGGGTCGTACAATGAGCAGTTCTTC,CASSSGSYNEQFF